This T cell receptor (beta chain) comes out of a study of post-analysis software for immune sequencing data. Findings and limits, study-wide: Samples sharing a preparation batch grouped tightly together when assessed by F measure. The five TRBV segments detected at higher frequency in patients than in controls included TRBV5-6, TRBV5-1 and TRBV20-1. Controls significantly exceeded multiple sclerosis patients in normalized Chao1 diversity.

Turning to this clonotype: What it recognizes is unknown.

CDR1 is SGHVS, CDR2 FQNEAQ, per germline. V dropped 5 bases and J dropped 7; count of bases not matched to a gene: 6. The CDR3 spans 14 residues. Unique molecular identifiers featured in each of the TCR beta cDNA libraries. Around 500,000 cDNA molecules came from roughly 1 to 10 million T cells. TCRdb independently ran MiXCR on the PCR reads; one entry per CDR3 protein. The repertoire holds roughly 570,000 distinct CDR3 sequences, with 30% to 40% as singletons. The material sequenced was blood. The rearrangement joins TRBV7-8 to TRBJ2-1, with 9 bases matching TRBD1. This clonotype was sampled from a girl between 2 and 17 years old with multiple sclerosis. The CDR3 spells CASSPWDRANEQFF. CDR3 DNA sequence: TGTGCCAGCAGCCCCTGGGACAGGGCTAATGAGCAGTTCTTC.